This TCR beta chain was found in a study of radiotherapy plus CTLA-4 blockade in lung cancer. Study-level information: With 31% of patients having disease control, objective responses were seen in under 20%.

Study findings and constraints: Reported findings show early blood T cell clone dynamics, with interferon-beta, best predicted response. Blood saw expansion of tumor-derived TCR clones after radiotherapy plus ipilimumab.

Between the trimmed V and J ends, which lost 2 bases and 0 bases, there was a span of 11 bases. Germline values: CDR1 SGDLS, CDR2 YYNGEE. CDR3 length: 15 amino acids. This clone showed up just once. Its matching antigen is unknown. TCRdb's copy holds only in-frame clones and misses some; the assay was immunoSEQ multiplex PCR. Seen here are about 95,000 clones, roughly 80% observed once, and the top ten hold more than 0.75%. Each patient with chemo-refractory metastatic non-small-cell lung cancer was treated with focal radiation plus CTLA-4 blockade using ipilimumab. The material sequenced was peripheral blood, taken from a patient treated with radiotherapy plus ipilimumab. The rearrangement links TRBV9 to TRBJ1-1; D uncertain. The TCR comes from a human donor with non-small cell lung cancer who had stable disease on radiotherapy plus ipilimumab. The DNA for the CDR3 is TGTGCCAGCAGCGTCGGGAACCGCTTGAACACTGAAGCTTTCTTT. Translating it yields CASSVGNRLNTEAFF.